This T cell receptor (beta chain) was sequenced for a study of OX40 agonist ivuxolimab in advanced cancers. This table comes from immunoSEQ multiplex PCR, and its TCRdb copy is limited to in-frame clones, with some not included. The sample holds some 17,000 clones, about 82% seen once. With 1 base clipped from V and 5 bases from J, the junction kept 4 bases outside the gene matches. The CDR3 consists of 14 residues. CDR1 MNHNS and CDR2 SASEGT come from the germline V gene. In the case of this clone: Its antigen is undetermined.

Points from the study as a whole: Antigen specificity remained undetermined for the expanded peripheral T cells.

Source: CD4+ or CD8+ T cells sorted from blood, taken in a trial of the OX40 agonist ivuxolimab. The genes are TRBV6-1 and TRBJ1-2; 7 bases are shared with TRBD1. The TCR sequence derives from an adult with an advanced solid tumor such as melanoma, head and neck, liver or kidney cancer. The CDR3 DNA is TGTGCCAGCAGTGAAGGGGGGACAGCATATGGCTACACCTTC. Encoded protein: CASSEGGTAYGYTF.